These 10 T cell receptor beta chains originate from one sample sequenced in a study of cytomegalovirus exposure and HLA in healthy donors. The PCR used 60 Vbeta and 13 Jbeta primers. The repertoire was sequenced with immunoSEQ multiplex PCR; TCRdb's copy has only in-frame clones and lacks some. The top ten clones hold around 9.5% of a sample with about 120,000 clones, about 80% of them seen once. The sample comprised PBMCs. The receptor source for this set is a female donor in good health and CMV-seropositive.

The rearrangement links TRBV6-1 to TRBJ1-2, with a tentative D call TRBD1 (5 bases). There are 15 residues in the CDR3. Per germline, CDR1 MNHNS and CDR2 SASEGT. The germline V and J ends were trimmed by 6 bases and 5 bases, with 19 bases remaining between them. CDR3 coding DNA: TGTGCCAGCAGCCCGGGGAGGGGAGTAGGGTATGGCTACACCTTC. This translates into CASSPGRGVGYGYTF.

This clone appeared once. The chain has TRBV27 and TRBJ2-6; a possible D gene is TRBD1 (6 bases). The germline gives CDR1 MNHEY, CDR2 SMNVEV (reference sequence). The CDR3 has 16 residues. Trimming cost V 2 bases and J 4 bases, with 12 bases left between them. CDR3 nucleotides: TGTGCCAGCAGTTTAGGCAGGGGCACCGGGGCCAACGTCCTGACTTTC. Amino acid sequence: CASSLGRGTGANVLTF.

CDR3 amino acids: CASSYSSASGYEQYF. The CDR3 DNA follows: TGTGCCAGCAGTTACTCGAGTGCTAGTGGCTACGAGCAGTACTTC. This rearrangement joins TRBV6-5 to TRBJ2-7; no clear D. Germline CDR1 MNHEY, CDR2 SVGAGI. The CDR3 is made up of 15 amino acids. V lost 0 bases and J lost 3, with 12 bases in between.

A single count supports this clone. The chain joins TRBV4-1 to TRBJ2-3, with D possibly matching TRBD2 (7 bases). The CDR3 is 14 amino acids. CDR1 MGHRA and CDR2 YSYEKL come from the germline V gene. V lost 1 base, J lost 5 bases, and 10 bases lay in between. The CDR3 loop is CASSQGGGKDTQYF. CDR3 bases: TGCGCCAGCAGCCAAGGGGGGGGCAAAGATACGCAGTATTTT.

The chain combines TRBV6-5 with TRBJ1-1; D unclear. The CDR3 extends over 13 amino acids. The V gene lost 2 bases and the J gene lost 4 bases, with 8 bases spanning the gap. CDR1 and CDR2 (germline): MNHEY, SVGAGI. CDR3 coding DNA: TGTGCCAGCAGTTACGGGGAGCGCACTGAAGCTTTCTTT. Residues: CASSYGERTEAFF.

The CDR3 sequence: CASSLKGGASNEQFF. CDR3 bases: TGTGCCAGCAGCTTAAAGGGGGGGGCCAGCAATGAGCAGTTCTTC. V and J are TRBV7-9 and TRBJ2-1; the D gene is possibly TRBD2 (7 bases). This CDR3 region has 15 residues. With 2 bases removed from V and 6 bases from J, the gap between germline ends came to 14 bases. In germline, CDR1 is SEHNR, CDR2 FQNEAQ (reference sequence).

This clone was detected once. The chain recombines TRBV2 with TRBJ2-5; 7 bases fit TRBD1. The germline V gene encodes CDR1 SNHLY and CDR2 FYNNEI. This CDR3 has 12 residues. With 4 bases clipped from V and 11 bases from J, the junction kept 7 bases outside the gene matches. In DNA form, the CDR3 reads TGTGCCAGCAGTGCTCGACAGGGTTGGCAGTACTTC. This translates into CASSARQGWQYF.

CDR3 in amino acids: CASSGAGSGNTIYF. The CDR3 DNA is TGTGCCAGCAGTGGGGCCGGCTCTGGAAACACCATATATTTT. The J gene is TRBJ1-3, the V gene TRBV2; no clear D gene. There are 14 residues in the CDR3. In germline, CDR1 is SNHLY, CDR2 FYNNEI. Trimming removed 4 bases from V and 0 bases from J, with 7 bases in between.

The chain uses TRBV18 and TRBJ2-3, with a tentative D call TRBD1 (5 bases). Trimming removed 2 bases from V and 1 base from J, with 7 bases in between. Germline values: CDR1 KGHSH, CDR2 LQKENI. This CDR3 spans 14 amino acids. The CDR3 spells CASSPVTGTDTQYF. The CDR3 region has the DNA TGTGCCAGCTCACCAGTGACAGGCACAGATACGCAGTATTTT.

The chain uses TRBV19 and TRBJ1-3; D is uncertain. The CDR3 is made up of 13 amino acids. V was shortened by 7 bases and J by 0 bases, with 7 bases between the two germline ends. Germline V gives CDR1 LNHDA, CDR2 SQIVND (reference sequence). In nucleotides, the CDR3 is TGTGCCAGTACGCGCCTCTCTGGAAACACCATATATTTT. It is translated as CASTRLSGNTIYF.